This T cell receptor beta chain was captured in a study of T-cell memory formation after mild COVID-19. Across the study: The TCR clusters were mostly specific to one donor.

Whole-study results and caveats: Detection of some responders pre-infection suggested pre-existing cross-reactive memory T cells participated. Mostly located in CM and EM were contracting CD4+ clones, with contracting CD8+ clones located in EMRA.

This clonotype was picked up a small number of times. Its matching antigen is unknown. Researchers used 5'RACE with constant-segment primers to make TCR alpha and TCR beta cDNA libraries that carry sample barcodes and UMIs. MiXCR was run by TCRdb on the 5' RACE reads, yielding one entry per CDR3 protein. The table lists roughly 100,000 distinct CDR3 sequences, 13% of them singletons. The ends lost 4 bases at V and 5 bases at J; junction bases unmatched: 4. Germline CDR1 SEHNR, CDR2 FQNEAQ (reference sequence). The CDR3 length is 13 residues. V usage is TRBV7-9 and J usage is TRBJ2-5; TRBD2 agrees at 7 bases. The sequence came from an adult woman who had mild COVID-19 (a few samples of this study predate the infection). Cell type and time point are not known. Input material: PBMCs or a T cell subset sorted from them (not recorded which). The CDR3 coding sequence is TGTGCCAGCAGCTCAGGACTAGTTGAGACCCAGTACTTC. Translated: CASSSGLVETQYF. The whole variable domain, remainder taken from reference TRBV7-9 and TRBJ2-5, is DTGVSQNPRHKITKRGQNVTFRCDPISEHNRLYWYRQTLGQGPEFLTYFQNEAQLEKSRLLSDRFSAERPKGSFSTLEIQRTEQGDSAMYLCASSSGLVETQYFGPGTRLLVL.